The clone carrying this TCR beta chain was seen more than once but under ten times. Its antigen is unknown. Investigators excluded patients with uncontrolled infection, other autoimmune disease, pregnancy or lactation. The investigators amplified TCR beta CDR3 regions from RNA transcripts. In the first-round RT-PCR of the TCR CDR3, the HTBI primer set was used. TCRdb recomputed calls from the multiplex PCR reads with MiXCR, one row per CDR3 protein. The sample includes under 200,000 distinct CDR3 sequences, about 9.4% of them seen just once. The CDR3 runs 14 residues. V gave up 3 bases and J gave up 8 bases, with 15 bases separating them. The germline V gene has CDR1 SGHRS and CDR2 YFSETQ. The data were obtained in a study of T cells in Graves' hyperthyroidism and ophthalmopathy. Notes on the study in general: Among thyroid clonotypes expanded above 0.001, most also appeared in blood.

The clonotype comes from a woman between 18 and 30 years old with Graves' hyperthyroidism that later progressed to Graves' ophthalmopathy. The V and J genes are TRBV5-1 and TRBJ2-1, with D possibly matching TRBD1 (5 bases). Sequencing was performed on blood. The CDR3, as DNA: TGCGCCAGCAGCTCAGGGATTCCAGGTCATGAGCAGTTCTTC. This encodes CASSSGIPGHEQFF.